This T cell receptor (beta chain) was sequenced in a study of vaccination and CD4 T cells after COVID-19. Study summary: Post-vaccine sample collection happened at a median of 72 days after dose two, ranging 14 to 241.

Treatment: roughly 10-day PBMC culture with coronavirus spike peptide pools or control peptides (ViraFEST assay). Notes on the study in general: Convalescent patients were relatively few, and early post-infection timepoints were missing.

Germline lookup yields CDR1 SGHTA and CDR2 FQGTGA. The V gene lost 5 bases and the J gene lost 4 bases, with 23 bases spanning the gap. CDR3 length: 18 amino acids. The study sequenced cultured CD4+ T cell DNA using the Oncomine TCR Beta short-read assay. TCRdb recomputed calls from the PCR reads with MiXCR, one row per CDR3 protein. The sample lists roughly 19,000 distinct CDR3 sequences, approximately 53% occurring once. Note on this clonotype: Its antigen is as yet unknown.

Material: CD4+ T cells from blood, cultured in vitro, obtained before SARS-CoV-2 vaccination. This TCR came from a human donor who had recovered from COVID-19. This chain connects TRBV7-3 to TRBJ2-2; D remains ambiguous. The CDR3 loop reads CASSPTRRGGWGTGELFF. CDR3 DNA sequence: TGTGCCAGCAGCCCAACCCGGCGTGGTGGGTGGGGCACCGGGGAGCTGTTTTTT.